The clone carrying this T cell receptor beta chain was seen once. The antigen is unknown. This sample is drawn from a study of T cell responses to AZD1222 COVID-19 vaccine. About the research overall: Pooling was applied to second doses at about 4 or about 12 weeks. Whole-study results and caveats: Females made up more of the donors, who were largely white British, and clonal diversity may have come out too low.

Assay: immunoSEQ multiplex PCR; the TCRdb copy retains only in-frame clones and omits some. The sample lists fewer than 130,000 clones, 90% to 95% occurring once. J was trimmed by 9 bases and V by 3 bases; bases with no gene match: 6. The CDR3 length is 13 residues. Looked up from germline, CDR1 is SGHNT and CDR2 is YYREEE (reference sequence). The clonotype originates from an adult in good health. V usage is TRBV5-4 and J usage is TRBJ2-1; TRBD1 matches 7 bases. The source was peripheral blood, collected on day 0 of AZD1222 vaccination. CDR3 loop: CASSSTGVGEQFF. The DNA for the CDR3 is TGTGCCAGCAGCTCAACAGGGGTTGGTGAGCAGTTCTTC. Full variable domain (outside the CDR3, taken from reference TRBV5-4 and TRBJ2-1): ETGVTQSPTHLIKTRGQQVTLRCSSQSGHNTVSWYQQALGQGPQFIFQYYREEENGRGNFPPRFSGLQFPNYSSELNVNALELDDSALYLCASSSTGVGEQFFGPGTRLTVL.